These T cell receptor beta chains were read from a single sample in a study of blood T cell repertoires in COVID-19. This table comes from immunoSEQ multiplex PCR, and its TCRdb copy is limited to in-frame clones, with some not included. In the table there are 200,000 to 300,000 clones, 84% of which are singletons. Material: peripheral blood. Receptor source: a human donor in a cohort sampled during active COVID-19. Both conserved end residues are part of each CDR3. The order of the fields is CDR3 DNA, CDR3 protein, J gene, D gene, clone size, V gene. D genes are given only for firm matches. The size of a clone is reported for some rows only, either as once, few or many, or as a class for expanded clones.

DNA: TGTGCCAGCAATCGGGACTTAGACATCACCGGGGAGCTGTTTTTT
CDR3: CASNRDLDITGELFF
J: TRBJ2-2
D: -
size: -
V: TRBV6-5

DNA: TGTGCCAGCAGCCAAGACCCTGGCAGGGTCCGCGAGCAGTACTTC
CDR3: CASSQDPGRVREQYF
J: TRBJ2-7
D: -
size: -
V: TRBV4-2

DNA: TGTGCCAGCAGCAAAAATCGTCGCGGGAGGCAACGTCGTTATGCGCAGTACTTC
CDR3: CASSKNRRGRQRRYAQYF
J: TRBJ2-7
D: TRBD2
size: few
V: TRBV11-3

DNA: TGCGCCAGCAGCTTGCCTTACAGGATGATGAACACTGAAGCTTTCTTT
CDR3: CASSLPYRMMNTEAFF
J: TRBJ1-1
D: -
size: few
V: TRBV5-1

DNA: TGTGCCAGCAGCCCCTTCAGTACCGGGGAGCTGTTTTTT
CDR3: CASSPFSTGELFF
J: TRBJ2-2
D: -
size: -
V: TRBV3-1/TRBV3-2

DNA: TGTGCCAGCAGCTTAGCTTCCGGACAGGGGTACGAGCAGTACTTC
CDR3: CASSLASGQGYEQYF
J: TRBJ2-7
D: TRBD1
size: -
V: TRBV7-9

DNA: TGTGCCAGCAGCACCACTAGCGGGGGGAACTATGAGCAGTTCTTC
CDR3: CASSTTSGGNYEQFF
J: TRBJ2-1
D: TRBD2
size: -
V: TRBV5-6

DNA: TGCGCCAGCAGCCCTGGACAATACAATGAGCAGTTCTTC
CDR3: CASSPGQYNEQFF
J: TRBJ2-1
D: -
size: -
V: TRBV4-1

DNA: TGTGCCAGCAGCCAACGTGACAGGGTCCCACTCTATGGCTACACCTTC
CDR3: CASSQRDRVPLYGYTF
J: TRBJ1-2
D: TRBD1
size: -
V: TRBV6-2/TRBV6-3

DNA: TGTGCCAGCACCACTCTAGCGGGAGGGACCGGGGAGCTGTTTTTT
CDR3: CASTTLAGGTGELFF
J: TRBJ2-2
D: TRBD2
size: -
V: TRBV6-5

DNA: TGTGCCAGTAGCATCGCAGCGGGGGGTTTTTCGGGTCAGCCCCAGCATTTT
CDR3: CASSIAAGGFSGQPQHF
J: TRBJ1-5
D: -
size: -
V: TRBV19

DNA: TGTGCCACCAGCAGAGAGAAGGGGGCAACCTACGAGCAGTACTTC
CDR3: CATSREKGATYEQYF
J: TRBJ2-7
D: TRBD1
size: -
V: TRBV15

DNA: TGTGCCAGCAGTTTCTCGGCCAGGGCTGCCAAAAACATTCAGTACTTC
CDR3: CASSFSARAAKNIQYF
J: TRBJ2-4
D: -
size: -
V: TRBV27

DNA: TGTGCCAGCTCACCACCAATAGCGGGACAGCTCTATGGCTACACCTTC
CDR3: CASSPPIAGQLYGYTF
J: TRBJ1-2
D: TRBD1
size: -
V: TRBV18

DNA: TGTGCCAGCAGCTTAGGAACTAATACCGGGGAGCTGTTTTTT
CDR3: CASSLGTNTGELFF
J: TRBJ2-2
D: -
size: -
V: TRBV11-3

DNA: TGTGCCAGCAGCCCTCAGGGATTCGGTGAAGCTTTCTTT
CDR3: CASSPQGFGEAFF
J: TRBJ1-1
D: -
size: -
V: TRBV7-9

DNA: TGTGCCATCAGTGAAGCTGCTAGCTCCTACGAGCAGTACTTC
CDR3: CAISEAASSYEQYF
J: TRBJ2-7
D: -
size: -
V: TRBV10-3

DNA: TGTGCCACCAGCAGACCTCGCGGGGGGAACACCGGGGAGCTGTTTTTT
CDR3: CATSRPRGGNTGELFF
J: TRBJ2-2
D: TRBD2
size: -
V: TRBV15

DNA: TGTGCCAGCAGCTTTTCGGGAGTGGTGAATGAGCAGTTCTTC
CDR3: CASSFSGVVNEQFF
J: TRBJ2-1
D: -
size: -
V: TRBV7-8

DNA: TGTGCCAGCAGAATAACAGTGAACACTGAAGCTTTCTTT
CDR3: CASRITVNTEAFF
J: TRBJ1-1
D: -
size: once
V: TRBV27

DNA: TGTGCCAGCAGTTTCTCAGTCGGGTTTGACTATGGCTACACCTTC
CDR3: CASSFSVGFDYGYTF
J: TRBJ1-2
D: -
size: -
V: TRBV27

DNA: TGTGCCATCAGTGGAGGAGTAAGGGGGAGGGCCAATGAGCAGTTCTTC
CDR3: CAISGGVRGRANEQFF
J: TRBJ2-1
D: -
size: -
V: TRBV10-3

DNA: TGTGCCAGCAGGGCTGCAGGGGTACGGTATGGCTACACCTTC
CDR3: CASRAAGVRYGYTF
J: TRBJ1-2
D: -
size: -
V: TRBV6-5

DNA: TGTGCCAGCTCACCACCCCAGGGTCCCTACGAGCAGTACTTC
CDR3: CASSPPQGPYEQYF
J: TRBJ2-7
D: -
size: -
V: TRBV18

DNA: TGCAGTGCTAGTCAGTTCTCCTACAATGAGCAGTTCTTC
CDR3: CSASQFSYNEQFF
J: TRBJ2-1
D: -
size: once
V: TRBV20-1

DNA: TGCAGCGTCGTCTTCGCAGGCTCCTACCCAGATACGCAGTATTTT
CDR3: CSVVFAGSYPDTQYF
J: TRBJ2-3
D: -
size: -
V: TRBV29-1

DNA: TGTGCCAGCAGCCTGGGGACAGGGAGAGAAGGGGAGACCCAGTACTTC
CDR3: CASSLGTGREGETQYF
J: TRBJ2-5
D: TRBD1
size: -
V: TRBV5-6

DNA: TGTGCCAGCAGCCAACACTCTGGAAACACCATATATTTT
CDR3: CASSQHSGNTIYF
J: TRBJ1-3
D: -
size: -
V: TRBV3-1/TRBV3-2

DNA: TGCAGCGTTGGAACCCCGGGGTTGGGAACTGAAGCTTTCTTT
CDR3: CSVGTPGLGTEAFF
J: TRBJ1-1
D: -
size: -
V: TRBV29-1

DNA: TGTGCCAGCAGCTTAGGGACAGGGGGCACTGAAGCTTTCTTT
CDR3: CASSLGTGGTEAFF
J: TRBJ1-1
D: TRBD1
size: -
V: TRBV3-1/TRBV3-2

DNA: TGTGCCAGCAGAAGTCCGGGACAGAGCTACGAGCAGTACTTC
CDR3: CASRSPGQSYEQYF
J: TRBJ2-7
D: TRBD1
size: -
V: TRBV5-5

DNA: TGTGCCAGCAGCTTGGTTAGTCACAATGAGCAGTTCTTC
CDR3: CASSLVSHNEQFF
J: TRBJ2-1
D: -
size: -
V: TRBV5-8

DNA: TGTGCCAGCAGTTCCCCTGACAGCTACCAAGAGACCCAGTACTTC
CDR3: CASSSPDSYQETQYF
J: TRBJ2-5
D: -
size: few
V: TRBV28

DNA: TGTGCCAGTAGTATACAGGGTTCTGGGGCCAACGTCCTGACTTTC
CDR3: CASSIQGSGANVLTF
J: TRBJ2-6
D: -
size: once
V: TRBV19

DNA: TGCGCCAGCAGTTCGGACCCCGGGACAGGTGGTGGGTCCTTC
CDR3: CASSSDPGTGGGSF
J: TRBJ2-7
D: TRBD1
size: few
V: TRBV5-1

DNA: TGTGCCAGCAGTGAAGACCGGGCCGGGATTTATGGCTACACCTTC
CDR3: CASSEDRAGIYGYTF
J: TRBJ1-2
D: -
size: -
V: TRBV2

DNA: TGTGCCAGCAGCCCCGGGACAGGGAGCTACTCTGGGGCCAACGTCCTGACTTTC
CDR3: CASSPGTGSYSGANVLTF
J: TRBJ2-6
D: TRBD1
size: -
V: TRBV7-3

DNA: TGTGCCAGCAGTTCTCCGACAGGGCGCAATCAGCCCCAGCATTTT
CDR3: CASSSPTGRNQPQHF
J: TRBJ1-5
D: TRBD1
size: -
V: TRBV2

DNA: TGTGCCACCAGTGACAGGGGGTCTGGAAACACCATATATTTT
CDR3: CATSDRGSGNTIYF
J: TRBJ1-3
D: TRBD1
size: -
V: TRBV24-1

DNA: TGTGCCAGCAGCGGGCTGCTGGGGCAAAGGAACACTGAAGCTTTCTTT
CDR3: CASSGLLGQRNTEAFF
J: TRBJ1-1
D: -
size: once
V: TRBV9

DNA: TGTGCCAGCAGTGCACTAGCGGGGATCTACAATGAGCAGTTCTTC
CDR3: CASSALAGIYNEQFF
J: TRBJ2-1
D: TRBD2
size: -
V: TRBV28

DNA: TGTGCCAGCAGACGGGACAGGCGGGGGTATGGCTACACCTTC
CDR3: CASRRDRRGYGYTF
J: TRBJ1-2
D: TRBD1
size: -
V: TRBV6-5

DNA: TGCGCCAGCAGCCAAGAGATAGACAGAACCTACGAGCAGTACTTC
CDR3: CASSQEIDRTYEQYF
J: TRBJ2-7
D: -
size: few
V: TRBV4-3

DNA: TGTGCCAGCAGCTTAGCGGGAGGGCTCAGGCAAGAGACCCAGTACTTC
CDR3: CASSLAGGLRQETQYF
J: TRBJ2-5
D: TRBD2
size: -
V: TRBV5-6

DNA: TGTGCCAGCAGCTTGCCGGGGGGGCCAAATGAGCAGTTCTTC
CDR3: CASSLPGGPNEQFF
J: TRBJ2-1
D: TRBD2
size: -
V: TRBV5-5